Following are 26 T cell receptor beta chains from one sample sequenced in a study of T cell clones after liver transplantation. Only in-frame clones appear in the TCRdb table, and some are missing; sequencing was by immunoSEQ multiplex PCR. The sample shows roughly 20,000 clones, 80% to 95% of them seen only once. Specimen: CD8+ T cells from blood, collected less than 27 months after liver transplant. Source of these receptors: a human patient who received a liver transplant. Among the T cells, some may be from the graft donor.

V is TRBV5-4 and J is TRBJ1-4; 10 bases agree with TRBD1. CDR3 size: 15 residues. Germline CDR1 and CDR2: SGHNT and YYREEE (reference sequence). V dropped 6 bases and J dropped 6; count of bases not matched to a gene: 8. CDR3 coding DNA: TGTGCCAGCACCCGGGTAGGGACAGGGGATGAAAAACTGTTTTTT. It specifies CASTRVGTGDEKLFF.

This chain connects TRBV28 to TRBJ2-7, with 8 bases fitting TRBD2. Unmatched junction bases numbered 3, after V lost 5 bases and J lost 3 bases. CDR3 length equals 13 residues. The germline V gene has CDR1 MDHEN and CDR2 SYDVKM. The CDR3 DNA reads TGTGCCAGCAGTCCTGGGACTAGCTACGAGCAGTACTTC. It codes for CASSPGTSYEQYF.

This chain joins TRBV4-2 and TRBJ1-5; D may be TRBD1 (5 bases). The CDR3 loop spans 16 amino acids. V lost 0 bases, J lost 6 bases, and 15 bases lay in between. Germline CDR1 is LGHNA and CDR2 is YNFKEQ. DNA for the CDR3: TGTGCCAGCAGCCAAGATAGAAGGGGCGGGATTCAGCCCCAGCATTTT. Encoded protein: CASSQDRRGGIQPQHF.

This chain uses TRBV4-3 with TRBJ1-2; the D is unclear. This CDR3 contains 15 residues. Trimming took 1 base from V and 5 from J, leaving 14 bases between them. Germline values: CDR1 LGHNA, CDR2 YSLEER. CDR3 nucleotides: TGCGCCAGCAGCCAAGGAATAGGTACGGGGTATGGCTACACCTTC. This codes for CASSQGIGTGYGYTF.

The chain links TRBV6-6 to TRBJ2-2; D is possibly TRBD1 (5 bases). The germline V gene encodes CDR1 MNHNY and CDR2 SVGAGI (reference sequence). This CDR3 is built from 14 residues. Trimming removed 10 bases from V and 2 bases from J, with 14 bases in between. CDR3 nucleotides: TGTGCCACCCACAGGTCGGCAAACACCGGGGAGCTGTTTTTT. This codes for CATHRSANTGELFF.

The chain recombines TRBV5-6 with TRBJ2-7; 11 bases are a match to TRBD1. CDR1 and CDR2 from the germline V gene are SGHDT and YYEEEE. The length of the CDR3 is 13 residues. J was trimmed by 5 bases and V by 5 bases; bases with no gene match: 3. Here the CDR3 reads CASSWDRGDEQYF. CDR3 DNA: TGTGCCAGCAGTTGGGACAGGGGGGACGAGCAGTACTTC.

V and J are TRBV7-9 and TRBJ1-1, with D perhaps TRBD1 (6 bases). The CDR3 runs to 12 residues. The germline V gene encodes CDR1 SEHNR and CDR2 FQNEAQ (reference sequence). The ends were cut back, 10 bases at V and 5 bases at J, with 14 bases in the middle. In DNA form, the CDR3 reads TGTGCCACTACGGGGGCGATGACTGAAGCTTTCTTT. Translated: CATTGAMTEAFF.

This CDR3 is CASSLAPGTLSYEQYF. The CDR3 region has the DNA TGTGCCAGCAGCTTAGCTCCCGGGACTTTGTCCTACGAGCAGTACTTC. This chain connects TRBV11-2 to TRBJ2-7; D perhaps matches TRBD2 (6 bases). The CDR3 has 16 residues. V was clipped by 1 base and J by 1 base, with 14 bases between them. The germline CDR1 and CDR2 sequences are SGHAT and FQNNGV. Together with reference TRBV11-2 and TRBJ2-7, the CDR3 gives the full variable domain: EAGVAQSPRYKIIEKRQSVAFWCNPISGHATLYWYQQILGQGPKLLIQFQNNGVVDDSQLPKDRFSAERLKGVDSTLKIQPAKLEDSAVYLCASSLAPGTLSYEQYFGPGTRLTVT.

CDR3 in amino acids: CASAGGVGRLSEQYF. The CDR3 DNA reads TGTGCCAGCGCTGGGGGCGTCGGGAGGTTATCCGAGCAGTACTTC. The genes are TRBV6-5 and TRBJ2-7, with TRBD2 as a possible D gene (7 bases). The germline V and J ends were trimmed by 8 bases and 6 bases, with 23 bases remaining between them. The CDR3 loop spans 15 amino acids. Germline V CDR1 and CDR2: MNHEY, SVGAGI.

The CDR3 sequence is CASSSWGGTNEQFF. CDR3 DNA sequence: TGTGCCAGCAGCTCCTGGGGCGGGACCAATGAGCAGTTCTTC. The gene calls are TRBV7-3 and TRBJ2-1, with a tentative D call TRBD2 (6 bases). Looked up from germline, CDR1 is SGHTA and CDR2 is FQGTGA. CDR3 length: 14 amino acids. Trimming removed 4 bases from V and 6 bases from J, with 13 bases in between.

The chain joins TRBV13 to TRBJ1-4; a possible D gene is TRBD1 (5 bases). Trimming pared 7 bases from V and 4 bases from J, leaving 16 bases between. The CDR3 has 15 amino acids. Germline V gene lookup returns CDR1 PRHDT and CDR2 FYEKMQ (reference sequence). CDR3 loop: CASTGPGWGNEKLFF. CDR3 nucleotides: TGTGCCAGCACGGGACCAGGTTGGGGTAATGAAAAACTGTTTTTT.

The gene calls are TRBV4-1 and TRBJ2-3, with 11 bases matching TRBD2. The V and J ends lost 5 bases and 2 bases, in that order; junction bases with no gene match: 6. This CDR3 spans 16 amino acids. Germline CDR1 MGHRA, CDR2 YSYEKL. The CDR3 here is CASSSGTSGPTDTQYF. The CDR3 coding sequence is TGCGCCAGCAGCTCCGGGACTAGCGGCCCCACAGATACGCAGTATTTT.

The J gene is TRBJ1-5, the V gene TRBV10-3; 7 bases agree with TRBD1. In germline, CDR1 is ENHRY, CDR2 SYGVKD. Trimming cost V 8 bases and J 3 bases; bases outside gene matches: 7. CDR3 length equals 14 residues. CDR3: CAIGAGGDNQPQHF. Here the CDR3 DNA reads TGTGCCATCGGAGCAGGGGGGGACAATCAGCCCCAGCATTTT.

The chain employs TRBV28 and TRBJ2-7; 9 bases line up with TRBD1. The V and J ends lost 6 bases and 6 bases, in that order; junction bases with no gene match: 9. This CDR3 region has 14 residues. Germline CDR1 MDHEN, CDR2 SYDVKM. The CDR3 bases are TGTGCCAGCAGCAGAACGGGACAGGGCCCCGAGCAGTACTTC. Protein: CASSRTGQGPEQYF.

The rearrangement links TRBV27 to TRBJ2-7; either TRBD1 or TRBD2 may supply D (6 bases each). CDR3 length: 16 amino acids. Trimming took 5 bases from V and 1 from J, leaving 18 bases between them. The V gene's germline CDR1 is MNHEY and CDR2 SMNVEV (reference sequence). Here the CDR3 reads CASSPSVRGQSYEQYF. CDR3 in DNA: TGTGCCAGCAGTCCCTCTGTACGGGGGCAATCCTACGAGCAGTACTTC.

The CDR3 loop reads CASSLGPRQYNEQFF. The CDR3 bases are TGTGCCAGCAGCTTAGGCCCAAGACAGTACAATGAGCAGTTCTTC. The chain couples TRBV7-9 to TRBJ2-1; maybe TRBD1 (5 bases). V lost 1 base, J lost 4 bases, and 11 bases lay in between. The germline gives CDR1 SEHNR, CDR2 FQNEAQ (reference sequence). The CDR3 loop spans 15 amino acids.

J is TRBJ2-7 and V is TRBV2; unclear D gene. V gave up 6 bases and J gave up 1 base, with 10 bases separating them. The germline V gene has CDR1 SNHLY and CDR2 FYNNEI. The CDR3 is 13 residues long. The DNA for the CDR3 is TGTGCCAGCAGCGGGTTTTTATCCTACGAGCAGTACTTC. It translates to CASSGFLSYEQYF.

The genes are TRBV19 and TRBJ2-7; D may be TRBD1 (5 bases). Trimming shortened V by 5 bases and J by 5 bases, and 7 bases separated the two germline ends. CDR1 and CDR2 (germline): LNHDA, SQIVND (reference sequence). The CDR3 is made up of 11 amino acids. CDR3 sequence reads: CASSWGHEQYF. The CDR3 DNA reads TGTGCCAGTAGTTGGGGCCACGAGCAGTACTTC.

This chain links TRBV9 with TRBJ2-3, with D uncertain. The germline CDR1 and CDR2 sequences are SGDLS and YYNGEE. Trimming removed 4 bases from V and 2 bases from J, with 8 bases in between. This CDR3 spans 13 amino acids. In DNA form, the CDR3 reads TGTGCCAGCAGCCCCCGCTTCACAGATACGCAGTATTTT. It specifies CASSPRFTDTQYF.

J is TRBJ2-1 and V is TRBV30; the D gene is possibly TRBD2 (6 bases). The CDR3 length is 12 residues. The germline CDR1 and CDR2 sequences are GTSNPN and SVGIG (reference sequence). Between the trimmed V and J ends, which lost 1 base and 12 bases, there was a span of 13 bases. The CDR3 DNA is TGTGCCTGGAGTGCGGACCCGCGGGGGCAGTTCTTC. It yields the protein CAWSADPRGQFF. Combining the CDR3 with reference TRBV30 and TRBJ2-1 gives the whole variable domain SQTIHQWPATLVQPVGSPLSLECTVEGTSNPNLYWYRQAAGRGLQLLFYSVGIGQISSEVPQNLSASRPQDRQFILSSKKLLLSDSGFYLCAWSADPRGQFFGPGTRLTVL.

The chain uses TRBV27 and TRBJ2-7; 7 bases are a match to TRBD2. The CDR3 is made up of 11 amino acids. V shed 11 bases, J shed 4 bases, and the junction held 5 bases outside the gene matches. Per germline, CDR1 MNHEY and CDR2 SMNVEV (reference sequence). Here the CDR3 reads CASGTIYEQYF. DNA of the CDR3: TGTGCCTCGGGGACTATTTACGAGCAGTACTTC.

The chain recombines TRBV27 with TRBJ2-1, with 14 bases aligning to TRBD2. With V trimmed by 5 bases and J by 4 bases, 7 bases remained unmatched. The germline V gene has CDR1 MNHEY and CDR2 SMNVEV (reference sequence). The CDR3 totals 17 residues. In DNA form, the CDR3 reads TGTGCCAGCAGTCCTGGACTAGCGGGAGGTCTTTACAATGAGCAGTTCTTC. The encoded protein is CASSPGLAGGLYNEQFF.

The chain has TRBV12-5 and TRBJ1-2, with TRBD1 as a possible D gene (6 bases). The length of the CDR3 is 13 residues. Germline values: CDR1 LGHNT, CDR2 FRNRAP. Deletions cut 1 base from V and 12 bases from J, with 15 bases between. The CDR3 region is CASGLGQVPDNTF. DNA of the CDR3: TGTGCTAGTGGTTTGGGACAGGTCCCAGACAACACCTTC.

With respect to this clone: An end of the junction differs from the germline gene, which may be a read error. The genes are TRBV11-2 and TRBJ2-7; a weak D match, TRBD1 (5 bases). In germline, CDR1 is SGHAT, CDR2 FQNNGV. This CDR3 has 17 residues. This CDR3 reads CASSLDRTQGPPYQQYF. The CDR3 nucleotides read TGTGCCAGCAGCTTAGATCGAACCCAGGGCCCCCCCTACCAGCAGTACTTC.

This clone has just one count. This chain joins TRBV7-9 and TRBJ1-4, with D perhaps matching TRBD1 (6 bases). The CDR3 spans 17 residues. Trimming stripped 4 bases from V and 5 bases from J, with 20 bases between. Germline CDR1 reads SEHNR; CDR2 reads FQNEAQ (reference sequence). CDR3 nucleotide sequence: TGTGCCAGCAGCTCAAGACAGCAGGGGCGACAGAATGAAAAACTGTTTTTT. The encoded protein is CASSSRQQGRQNEKLFF.

The CDR3 DNA is TGTGCCAGCAGTGAATTACGGGGTCCCTCTGGAAACACCATATATTTT. This encodes CASSELRGPSGNTIYF. The chain couples TRBV6-1 to TRBJ1-3; D is unresolved. This CDR3 contains 16 residues. V lost 2 bases and J 0 bases, leaving 11 bases between the germline ends. Germline V gene sequence: CDR1 MNHNS, CDR2 SASEGT.